This T cell receptor beta chain was profiled in a study of regulatory T cells in long-lasting Graves disease. The CDR3 loop spans 14 amino acids. Germline CDR1 MNHGY, CDR2 SVAAGI. V was clipped by 6 bases and J by 5 bases, with 16 bases between them. Study outcomes and limitations: Having few samples may have compromised the accuracy. Persistent disease was characterized by preferential usage of TRBV28, TRBJ1-2 and TRBJ2-5.

On this clonotype: Its specificity is unknown.

The authors built TCR beta libraries using iRepertoire HTBI primers and Arm-PCR of CDR3 regions. TCRdb re-analysed the multiplex PCR reads in MiXCR, keeping a single row per CDR3 protein. The data show hundreds of thousands of distinct CDR3 sequences, approximately 23% seen once. Specified time point: persistent/refractory GD, antithyroid drugs over 5 years with positive TRAb. The TCR library was made from RNA extracted from PBMCs. The source was peripheral blood mononuclear cells (PBMCs), collected when the disease was refractory, from a patient treated with antithyroid drugs. V usage is TRBV6-9 and J usage is TRBJ1-1; weak D call: TRBD1 (6 bases). This TCR derives from a female donor with Graves disease. CDR3 sequence: CASSLLGAGTEAFF. Here the CDR3 DNA reads TGTGCCAGCAGCTTATTGGGGGCTGGGACTGAAGCTTTCTTT.